This T cell receptor beta chain was recovered during a study of blood T cell repertoires in COVID-19. Study background: The cDNA or gDNA used as material had been derived from T cells, B-cell-depleted T cells, or PBMCs.

Per the germline V gene, CDR1 is LNHDA and CDR2 is SQIVND (reference sequence). This CDR3 is 18 amino acids long. The J segment lost 0 bases and the V segment lost 10 bases, leaving 16 bases of the junction unmatched. The assay was immunoSEQ multiplex PCR, and TCRdb's table has in-frame clones only and misses some. The profile shows over 65,000 clones, more than 80% of them singletons. Source material: peripheral blood. The clonotype originates from a man in his fifties with active or convalescent COVID-19. The chain carries TRBV19 and TRBJ1-1, with 11 bases lining up with TRBD1. This chain's CDR3 is CATTPGTGGDFLNTEAFF. In DNA form, the CDR3 reads TGTGCCACCACCCCTGGGACAGGGGGAGATTTCTTGAACACTGAAGCTTTCTTT.